This section outlines one T cell receptor (beta chain) sequence together with its context. Trimming removed 5 bases at V and 4 bases at J, with 11 bases between. The CDR3 has 13 amino acids. Per germline, CDR1 LNHDA and CDR2 SQIVND (reference sequence). These data come from a study of control samples from healthy donors and cancer patients. Profiling relied on immunoSEQ multiplex PCR, and the TCRdb table lists in-frame clones only, not all of them. The data show 98,000 or so clones, approximately 78% seen once. The sequence came from a man between 60 and 75 years old in good health. J is TRBJ1-1 and V is TRBV19; unclear D gene. The specimen sequenced was blood. CDR3 sequence: CASSGLRFTEAFF. The CDR3 DNA follows: TGTGCCAGTAGTGGGCTCCGGTTCACTGAAGCTTTCTTT.